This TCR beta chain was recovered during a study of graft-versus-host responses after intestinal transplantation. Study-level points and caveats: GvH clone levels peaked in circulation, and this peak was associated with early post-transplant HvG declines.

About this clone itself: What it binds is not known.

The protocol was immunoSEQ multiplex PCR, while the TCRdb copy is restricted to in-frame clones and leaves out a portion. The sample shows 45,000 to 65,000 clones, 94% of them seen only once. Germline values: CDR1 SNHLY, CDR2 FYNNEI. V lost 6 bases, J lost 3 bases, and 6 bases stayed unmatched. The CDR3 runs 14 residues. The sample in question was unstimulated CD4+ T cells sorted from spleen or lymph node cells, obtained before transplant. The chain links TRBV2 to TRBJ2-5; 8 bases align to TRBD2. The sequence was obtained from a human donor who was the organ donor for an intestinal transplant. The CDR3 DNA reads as TGTGCCAGCAGACGACGGGGGGGAGAAGAGACCCAGTACTTC. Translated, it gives CASRRRGGEETQYF.